The 30 T cell receptor beta chains below were found in one sample sequenced in a study of T cell repertoires in cytomegalovirus infection. TCRdb recomputed calls from the reads with MiXCR, one row per CDR3 protein. The sample has about 400,000 distinct CDR3 sequences; 15% to 20% are singletons. The sample taken for sequencing was PBMCs. Every receptor here comes from a human donor in good health (CMV status not recorded). Some clones in this sample may be carry-over from other donors' samples.

In its sample, this clonotype was seen once. The rearrangement links TRBV5-5 to TRBJ2-7, with 7 bases aligning to TRBD1. The V and J ends lost 0 bases and 1 base, in that order; junction bases with no gene match: 22. The CDR3 is made up of 21 amino acids. Germline CDR1 is SGHKS and CDR2 is YYEKEE (reference sequence). The CDR3 sequence is CASSLDWWWTGNPWGSYEQYF. The CDR3 DNA follows: TGTGCCAGCAGCTTGGATTGGTGGTGGACAGGTAACCCTTGGGGGTCCTACGAGCAGTACTTC.

V usage is TRBV6-5 and J usage is TRBJ1-1; perhaps TRBD1 as D (5 bases). The CDR3 has 13 residues. The V and J ends lost 7 bases and 3 bases respectively, with 12 bases between them. Germline CDR1 MNHEY, CDR2 SVGAGI. This CDR3 is CASTAPGYTEAFF. The CDR3 nucleotides read TGTGCCAGCACCGCACCAGGGTACACTGAAGCTTTCTTT.

The genes are TRBV7-6 and TRBJ1-3; 7 nucleotides match TRBD1. The CDR3 spans 14 residues. After removal of 7 bases from V and 2 bases from J, the junction contained 5 bases not matched to a gene. Germline V lookup: CDR1 SGHVS, CDR2 FNYEAQ. CDR3 amino acids: CASINTGAGNTIYF. The CDR3 DNA follows: TGTGCCAGCATCAATACAGGGGCTGGAAACACCATATATTTT.

The CDR3 nucleotides read TGTGCCAGCAGCTTAGCGGAAGGACAGGGAAACATTCAGTACTTC. It encodes CASSLAEGQGNIQYF. This rearrangement joins TRBV7-9 to TRBJ2-4; 8 positions agree with TRBD1. V lost 0 bases, J lost 6 bases, and 4 bases stayed unmatched. This CDR3 contains 15 residues. Per the germline V gene, CDR1 is SEHNR and CDR2 is FQNEAQ (reference sequence).

This clonotype has only a few counts. V gene TRBV4-1 combines with J gene TRBJ1-2; D possibly corresponds to TRBD1 (5 bases). The CDR3 consists of 14 residues. V was shortened by 3 bases and J by 5 bases, with 13 bases between the two germline ends. In germline, CDR1 is MGHRA, CDR2 YSYEKL. DNA for the CDR3: TGCGCCAGCAGCCATGGGGGTAGAGATTATGGCTACACCTTC. This sequence encodes CASSHGGRDYGYTF.

This rearrangement joins TRBV19 to TRBJ1-2; D call uncertain. The V end lost 5 bases, the J end lost 8 bases, and 15 bases lay between the germline ends. CDR1 is LNHDA and CDR2 is SQIVND in the germline V gene (reference sequence). The CDR3 is made up of 13 amino acids. CDR3 DNA sequence: TGTGCCAGTAGTTCCTCGGTGTTGGAGGGCTACACCTTC. This codes for CASSSSVLEGYTF.

This clonotype showed up many times. The chain employs TRBV10-1 and TRBJ2-7; D possibly matches TRBD1 or TRBD2 (5 bases each). Germline CDR1 is WNHNN and CDR2 is SYGVQD (reference sequence). The CDR3 is 15 amino acids. V gave up 2 bases and J gave up 9 bases, with 20 bases separating them. CDR3 sequence reads: CASSEGLGATTMQYF. CDR3 coding DNA: TGCGCCAGCAGTGAGGGACTTGGGGCCACCACTATGCAGTACTTC.

This clonotype has more than one count but fewer than ten. The rearrangement joins TRBV20-1 to TRBJ1-1, with TRBD1 matching over 7 bases. The germline V gene has CDR1 DFQATT and CDR2 SNEGSKA (reference sequence). V lost 6 bases and J lost 4; bases outside the gene matches: 11. The CDR3 has 14 residues. The CDR3 here is CSATLDRASTEAFF. DNA for the CDR3: TGCAGTGCAACATTAGACAGGGCGAGCACTGAAGCTTTCTTT.

This clonotype was picked up a small number of times. The chain links TRBV6-2 or TRBV6-3 to TRBJ2-7; D remains ambiguous. CDR3 size: 14 residues. Germline CDR1 MNHEY, CDR2 SVGEGT. Trimming removed 4 bases from V and 3 bases from J, with 13 bases in between. The CDR3 DNA reads TGTGCCAGCAGTTCAATGACGGAAAGCTACGAGCAGTACTTC. Protein sequence: CASSSMTESYEQYF.

The chain links TRBV18 to TRBJ2-1; TRBD1 might be the D (6 bases). CDR3 size: 15 residues. Deletions cut 5 bases from V and 1 base from J, with 12 bases between. Germline lookup yields CDR1 KGHSH and CDR2 LQKENI. The CDR3 loop is CASSSTRGSYNEQFF. CDR3 nucleotides: TGTGCCAGCTCATCTACTAGGGGGTCCTACAATGAGCAGTTCTTC. The whole variable domain, filled in from reference TRBV18 and TRBJ2-1, reads NAGVMQNPRHLVRRRGQEARLRCSPMKGHSHVYWYRQLPEEGLKFMVYLQKENIIDESGMPKERFSAEFPKEGPSILRIQQVVRGDSAAYFCASSSTRGSYNEQFFGPGTRLTVL.

The chain couples TRBV7-4 to TRBJ1-3; TRBD1 agrees at 7 bases. Germline V CDR1 and CDR2: SGHVT, SQSDAQ. J lost 3 bases, V lost 3 bases, and 11 bases had no gene match. The CDR3 extends over 17 amino acids. The CDR3 is CASSLEATGFYGNTIYF. CDR3 DNA sequence: TGTGCCAGCAGCTTGGAGGCGACAGGGTTCTATGGAAACACCATATATTTT.

This clonotype was recorded at least ten times. J is TRBJ2-1 and V is TRBV7-2, with 10 positions matching TRBD2. The CDR3 runs to 15 residues. The ends lost 1 base at V and 10 bases at J; junction bases unmatched: 7. Germline V CDR1 and CDR2: SGHTA, FQGNSA. DNA for the CDR3: TGTGCCAGCAGCTTAGGGCTAGCGGGAGAGCGGGAGCAGTTCTTC. It codes for CASSLGLAGEREQFF.

This clonotype showed up many times. This rearrangement joins TRBV7-2 to TRBJ2-6; D not resolved. The CDR3 contains 14 residues. V lost 4 bases, J lost 4 bases, and 8 bases lay in between. Germline CDR1 SGHTA, CDR2 FQGNSA. The chain's CDR3 is CASSSYPGANVLTF. DNA for the CDR3: TGTGCCAGCAGCTCCTACCCCGGGGCCAACGTCCTGACTTTC. Drawing the rest from reference TRBV7-2 and TRBJ2-6, the complete variable domain is GAGVSQSPSNKVTEKGKDVELRCDPISGHTALYWYRQSLGQGLEFLIYFQGNSAPDKSGLPSDRFSAERTGGSVSTLTIQRTQQEDSAVYLCASSSYPGANVLTFGAGSRLTVL.

This clonotype appeared a few times. The chain links TRBV18 to TRBJ2-1; D uncertain. The germline V gene encodes CDR1 KGHSH and CDR2 LQKENI. V lost 6 bases, J lost 4 bases, and 16 bases lay in between. CDR3 size: 15 residues. The CDR3 sequence is CASSQDSPRYNEQFF. In DNA form, the CDR3 reads TGTGCCAGCTCCCAAGACTCTCCTCGTTACAATGAGCAGTTCTTC.

This clonotype came up a few times. V and J are TRBV4-3 and TRBJ1-5, with D tentatively TRBD1 (5 bases). The CDR3 contains 13 residues. The V gene lost 0 bases and the J gene lost 8 bases, with 8 bases spanning the gap. The germline CDR1 and CDR2 sequences are LGHNA and YSLEER. CDR3 residues: CASSQDGGEPQHF. The CDR3, as DNA: TGCGCCAGCAGCCAAGATGGAGGGGAGCCCCAGCATTTT.

This chain uses TRBV7-8 with TRBJ2-7; D ambiguous. Trimming shortened V by 1 base and J by 3 bases, and 7 bases separated the two germline ends. The germline V gene encodes CDR1 SGHVS and CDR2 FQNEAQ. The CDR3 extends over 13 amino acids. The CDR3, as DNA: TGTGCCAGCAGCTTAGTTAACCACTACGAGCAGTACTTC. Translated: CASSLVNHYEQYF.

This clonotype was seen at least ten times. The gene calls are TRBV11-2 and TRBJ2-1, with D maybe TRBD2 (6 bases). V lost 6 bases and J lost 6, with 12 bases in between. The germline V gene has CDR1 SGHAT and CDR2 FQNNGV. This CDR3 contains 13 residues. This CDR3 reads CASRPLGGNEQFF. The CDR3 DNA reads TGTGCCAGCAGACCTCTCGGGGGCAATGAGCAGTTCTTC.

The chain is built from TRBV7-4 and TRBJ1-2; D uncertain. V was clipped by 10 bases and J by 6 bases, with 15 bases between them. The CDR3 extends over 12 amino acids. The germline V gene encodes CDR1 SGHVT and CDR2 SQSDAQ. CDR3 nucleotide sequence: TGTGCCACCCTGTCTCGGCCTGATGGCTACACCTTC. Translated, it gives CATLSRPDGYTF.

The rearrangement joins TRBV20-1 to TRBJ2-3, with D unclear. The CDR3 is made up of 12 amino acids. V was shortened by 7 bases and J by 3 bases, with 11 bases between the two germline ends. The germline CDR1 and CDR2 sequences are DFQATT and SNEGSKA (reference sequence). CDR3 in amino acids: CSGATLTDTQYF. The CDR3 DNA reads as TGCAGTGGGGCTACGCTGACAGATACGCAGTATTTT.

This clonotype was seen at least ten times. The rearrangement joins TRBV7-6 to TRBJ2-3; D might be TRBD2 (6 bases). Germline V gene data show CDR1 as SGHVS and CDR2 as FNYEAQ. V was cut by 5 bases and J by 0 bases, with 18 bases left in between. The CDR3 consists of 17 residues. Written as DNA, the CDR3 is TGTGCCAGCAGCATCAGGCGCGGGGATGGTAGCACAGATACGCAGTATTTT. This gives the protein CASSIRRGDGSTDTQYF.

This clonotype was picked up many times. The chain has TRBV7-8 and TRBJ1-3, with D unclear. Trimming shortened V by 0 bases and J by 10 bases, and 19 bases separated the two germline ends. The germline gives CDR1 SGHVS, CDR2 FQNEAQ. This CDR3 has 16 amino acids. CDR3 in amino acids: CASSLAGFDGYQTIYF. In DNA, the CDR3 is TGTGCCAGCAGCTTAGCGGGGTTTGACGGCTACCAAACCATATATTTT.

The gene calls are TRBV20-1 and TRBJ2-1; TRBD1 matches 7 bases. CDR3 length: 16 residues. V was clipped by 6 bases and J by 9 bases; unmatched bases: 20. Per the germline V gene, CDR1 is DFQATT and CDR2 is SNEGSKA (reference sequence). CDR3 in DNA: TGCAGTGCCCGGACGGTCGGGACCGGGACAGTTGGTGAGCAGTTCTTC. Protein sequence: CSARTVGTGTVGEQFF.

The sample holds many counts of this clonotype. This chain links TRBV6-1 with TRBJ2-7, with D possibly being TRBD1 (5 bases). CDR3 length equals 14 residues. With 4 bases removed from V and 2 bases from J, the gap between germline ends came to 12 bases. Germline V lookup: CDR1 MNHNS, CDR2 SASEGT. The CDR3 protein is CASSAPDSTYEQYF. The CDR3 DNA sequence: TGTGCCAGCAGTGCCCCCGACAGCACCTACGAGCAGTACTTC.

This clonotype was detected a few times. This chain links TRBV4-2 with TRBJ2-5; 8 bases match TRBD2. J lost 5 bases, V lost 0 bases, and 2 bases had no gene match. The CDR3 runs to 14 residues. Germline V CDR1 and CDR2: LGHNA, YNFKEQ. For the CDR3, the DNA is TGTGCCAGCAGCCAAGATCGACTAGCGGAGACCCAGTACTTC. Translation gives CASSQDRLAETQYF.

Comment on this clonotype: A clone one base away is much larger, so this may be a read error. Because it lacks the conserved phenylalanine or tryptophan at the end, this CDR3 is likely a read error. This sequence joins TRBV28 and TRBJ2-3; D call uncertain. Germline V gene data show CDR1 as MDHEN and CDR2 as SYDVKM. V lost 6 bases to trimming and J lost 4 bases, with 8 bases between them. The CDR3 is 12 residues long. This chain's CDR3 is CASRPLSDTQYS. In DNA, the CDR3 is TGTGCCAGCAGACCCCTTTCAGATACGCAGTATTCT.

The rearrangement uses TRBV30 and TRBJ2-1, with TRBD2 matching 7 bases. CDR1 is GTSNPN, CDR2 SVGIG, per germline (reference sequence). This CDR3 comprises 12 residues. With 4 bases clipped from V and 7 bases from J, the junction kept 4 bases outside the gene matches. The DNA of the CDR3 is TGTGCCTGGACGGGACTACGTAATGAGCAGTTCTTC. Protein product: CAWTGLRNEQFF.

The V gene is TRBV10-3, the J gene TRBJ2-1, with 12 bases that match TRBD2. The CDR3 totals 13 residues. Looked up from germline, CDR1 is ENHRY and CDR2 is SYGVKD. Trimming took 6 bases from V and 6 from J; bases not matched to a gene: 0. The CDR3 DNA reads as TGTGCCATCAGGGGACTAGCGGGCAATGAGCAGTTCTTC. Residues: CAIRGLAGNEQFF.

This clonotype was detected many times. The CDR3 nucleotides read TGTGCCAGTACCATAGGGAGAACTAGCGGCGTTCGGTTCTTC. The encoded protein is CASTIGRTSGVRFF. The J gene is TRBJ2-1, the V gene TRBV19; TRBD2 aligns across 8 bases. The CDR3 is 14 amino acids. Germline loops: CDR1 LNHDA, CDR2 SQIVND (reference sequence). Trimming removed 7 bases from V and 15 bases from J; junction bases left unmatched: 17.

This clonotype was recorded at least ten times. This chain links TRBV7-2 with TRBJ2-3; 12 positions agree with TRBD2. The trim removed 5 bases at V and 1 base at J, leaving 10 bases unmatched. The germline gives CDR1 SGHTA, CDR2 FQGNSA. The CDR3 covers 18 residues. The CDR3 nucleotides read TGTGCCAGCAGCCTTCGACTAGCGGGAGATCGGGGCACAGATACGCAGTATTTT. Amino acid sequence: CASSLRLAGDRGTDTQYF.

At least ten counts were recorded for this clonotype. The chain recombines TRBV20-1 with TRBJ1-4; tentatively, D is TRBD1 (5 bases). V shed 6 bases and J shed 0 bases, with 20 bases lying between them. Per germline, CDR1 DFQATT and CDR2 SNEGSKA (reference sequence). The length of the CDR3 is 17 residues. CDR3 protein: CSARPGTPGATNEKLFF. DNA of the CDR3: TGCAGTGCCCGCCCTGGTACCCCGGGGGCAACTAATGAAAAACTGTTTTTT.